Following are 30 T cell receptor beta chains from one sample sequenced in a study of tumor and adjacent non-tumor tissue in lung cancer. The template was RNA from unsorted bulk tissue. A modified ARM-PCR protocol with three rounds of nested PCR amplified TCRbeta. TCRdb re-analysed the multiplex PCR reads in MiXCR, keeping a single row per CDR3 protein. The repertoire holds approximately 120,000 distinct CDR3 sequences, with about 66% as singletons. The specimen sequenced was lung tumor tissue. The receptors derive from a man aged 25-45 years with non-small cell lung cancer.

With regard to this clonotype: The junction shows a germline mismatch at one end, possibly a read error. The gene calls are TRBV12-5 and TRBJ2-5, with unresolved D. Germline CDR1 is LGHNT and CDR2 is FRNRAP. This CDR3 has 13 amino acids. CDR3 coding DNA: TGTGCTAGTGGTTTTCCCAACGAAGATACCCAATACTTC. It translates to CASGFPNEDTQYF.

A remark on this clonotype: Compared with germline, one end of the junction differs, possibly owing to a read error. This chain connects TRBV6-1 to TRBJ2-1; 12 bases align to TRBD1. CDR3 length: 15 residues. From germline, CDR1 is MNHNS and CDR2 SASEGT. CDR3 in amino acids: CASSEAGTGGNEQSF. The CDR3 DNA reads as TGTGCCAGCAGTGAAGCCGGGACAGGGGGCAATGAGCAGTCCTTC.

This clonotype turned up a few times. This could be a read error, since a much larger clone is one nucleotide away. The chain carries TRBV4-3 and TRBJ1-5, with D uncertain. The V gene's germline CDR1 is LGHNA and CDR2 YSLEER. CDR3 size: 15 residues. The V gene lost 1 base and the J gene lost 1 base, with 8 bases spanning the gap. CDR3 DNA: TGCGCCAGCAGCCAAGGACGGATAAGCAATCAGCCCCAGCATTTT. It is translated as CASSQGRISNQPQHF.

In regard to this clonotype: A junction boundary mismatches the germline segment, possibly from a read error. The rearrangement uses TRBV6-5 and TRBJ1-5, with TRBD1 identical over 8 bases. This CDR3 is built from 15 residues. CDR1 and CDR2 (germline): MNHEY, SVGAGI. CDR3 DNA sequence: TGTGCCAGCGGTTACTCGATGACAGGGGTTCATCCCCAGCATTTT. Translated: CASGYSMTGVHPQHF.

A remark on this clonotype: A much bigger clone sits one base away, suggesting this may be a read error. This is likely a read error, given that the CDR3 carries no conserved phenylalanine or tryptophan at its end. The rearrangement joins TRBV4-1 to TRBJ1-5; no clear D. CDR3 length: 16 amino acids. V was cut by 1 base and J by 3 bases, with 13 bases left in between. Per germline, CDR1 MGHRA and CDR2 YSYEKL. The CDR3 DNA reads as TGCGCCAGCAGCCAAGTAAGGGCCTGGGACAATCAGCCCCAGCATATT. It is translated as CASSQVRAWDNQPQHI.

This clonotype occurred a few times. The chain recombines TRBV7-9 with TRBJ2-1, with 10 bases that match TRBD1. Germline V gives CDR1 SEHNR, CDR2 FQNEAQ (reference sequence). The CDR3 length is 16 residues. V gave up 5 bases and J gave up 2 bases; unmatched junction bases: 6. CDR3 DNA sequence: TGTGCCAGCAGCCCCCGGACAGGGGGGACCTACAATGAGCAGTTCTTC. It encodes CASSPRTGGTYNEQFF.

Notes on this clonotype: This CDR3 fails to terminate in the conserved phenylalanine or tryptophan, so it likely reflects a read error. This chain uses TRBV20-1 with TRBJ2-1, with 10 bases fitting TRBD2. Per germline, CDR1 DFQATT and CDR2 SNEGSKA (reference sequence). This CDR3 has 15 amino acids. The V gene end was trimmed by 6 bases and the J gene end by 8 bases; junction bases not matched to a gene: 13. This CDR3 is CSALTGTSVFHEQFL. The CDR3 nucleotides read TGCAGTGCCCTGACGGGGACTAGCGTTTTCCATGAGCAGTTCTTG.

The chain couples TRBV20-1 to TRBJ2-7, with D perhaps TRBD2 (5 bases). Germline V gives CDR1 DFQATT, CDR2 SNEGSKA (reference sequence). Trimming removed 8 bases at V and 9 bases at J, with 17 bases between. The CDR3 sequence is 11 residues long. CDR3 bases: TGCAGTTCGGCTTCCCGGGGTGGGCAGTACTTC. Translating gives CSSASRGGQYF.

Regarding this clonotype: One end of the junction varies from germline; a read error may be responsible. The rearrangement uses TRBV11-3 and TRBJ2-2; no firm D call. The CDR3 totals 12 residues. Germline V gene sequence: CDR1 SGHNT, CDR2 YENEEA. In nucleotides, the CDR3 is TGTGCCAACAGCTGGGCCTCCGAGGAGCTGTTTTTT. This codes for CANSWASEELFF.

A word on this clonotype: At one end the junction does not follow the germline gene, possibly because of a read error. This sequence joins TRBV20-1 and TRBJ2-7; 7 nucleotides line up with TRBD2. The V gene's germline CDR1 is DFQATT and CDR2 SNEGSKA (reference sequence). The CDR3 has 13 residues. The CDR3 coding sequence is TGTAATACTAGCCCCGGGGGGACCTACGAGCAGTACTTC. Protein: CNTSPGGTYEQYF.

Note on this clonotype: It may be a read error: a sequence one base away is much more abundant. The rearrangement links TRBV6-1 to TRBJ1-3; possibly TRBD1 for D (5 bases). This CDR3 comprises 15 residues. The germline V and J ends were trimmed by 1 base and 5 bases, with 12 bases remaining between them. Germline V gene lookup returns CDR1 MNHNS and CDR2 SASEGT. CDR3 bases: TGTGCCAGCAGTGAAGTAGCAGGGTCACGAAACACCATATATTTT. Its protein product is CASSEVAGSRNTIYF.

This clonotype was picked up one time. This chain joins TRBV20-1 and TRBJ2-3, with D possibly being TRBD1 (5 bases). CDR1 is DFQATT, CDR2 SNEGSKA, per germline (reference sequence). V lost 1 base and J lost 1, with 9 bases in between. This CDR3 is 14 amino acids long. The CDR3 is CSARGTRGTDTQYF. In DNA, the CDR3 is TGCAGTGCTAGAGGGACAAGGGGCACAGATACGCAGTATTTT.

V gene TRBV4-3 combines with J gene TRBJ2-5, with 8 positions matching TRBD2. Germline CDR1 reads LGHNA; CDR2 reads YSLEER. This CDR3 is built from 18 residues. With 2 bases clipped from V and 9 bases from J, the junction kept 20 bases outside the gene matches. The CDR3 region has the DNA TGCGCCAGCAGCCAAAATGGCGTGCGAATTAGCGGGGTGGAGGCCCAGTACTTC. Amino acid sequence: CASSQNGVRISGVEAQYF.

About this clonotype: A junction end diverges from the germline sequence, so it may reflect a read error. The chain employs TRBV11-2 and TRBJ2-5; D gene ambiguous. This CDR3 spans 13 amino acids. Germline CDR1 SGHAT, CDR2 FQNNGV. This CDR3 is CANSERHKETQYF. DNA of the CDR3: TGTGCCAACAGCGAAAGACATAAGGAGACCCAGTACTTC. Full variable domain (outside the CDR3, taken from reference TRBV11-2 and TRBJ2-5): EAGVAQSPRYKIIEKRQSVAFWCNPISGHATLYWYQQILGQGPKLLIQFQNNGVVDDSQLPKDRFSAERLKGVDSTLKIQPAKLEDSAVYLCANSERHKETQYFGPGTRLLVL.

This clonotype was detected many times. The V call is TRBV5-6, the J call TRBJ1-5, with D uncertain. Germline loops: CDR1 SGHDT, CDR2 YYEEEE. The CDR3 runs 15 residues. V was shortened by 4 bases and J by 5 bases, with 16 bases between the two germline ends. The CDR3 nucleotides read TGTGCCAGCAGCGGTTCGTGGGAGGGAGATCAGCCCCAGCATTTT. Translated, it gives CASSGSWEGDQPQHF.

The chain couples TRBV6-2 or TRBV6-3 to TRBJ2-3, with TRBD2 matching 7 bases. Trimming cost V 10 bases and J 9 bases; bases outside gene matches: 13. CDR3 length: 13 residues. In germline, CDR1 is MNHEY, CDR2 SVGEGT. The CDR3 here is CANSSSGPDTQYF. The CDR3 DNA reads as TGTGCCAACAGCAGTAGCGGGCCCGACACGCAGTATTTT.

This clonotype showed up just once. Being one base from a much bigger clone, this may be a read error. Since the CDR3 does not end with the conserved phenylalanine or tryptophan, this likely comes from a read error. This chain uses TRBV20-1 with TRBJ1-1, with D perhaps TRBD1 (5 bases). The V end lost 2 bases, the J end lost 7 bases, and 23 bases lay between the germline ends. Germline CDR1 DFQATT, CDR2 SNEGSKA (reference sequence). The CDR3 spans 16 residues. The CDR3 loop is CSARISGVGRAHEAFS. The CDR3 DNA sequence: TGCAGTGCTAGAATTTCGGGGGTCGGGAGGGCACATGAAGCTTTCTCT.

Remarks on this clonotype: One end of the junction is discordant with germline, which a read error may explain. The chain carries TRBV20-1 and TRBJ2-1; 10 nucleotides align to TRBD2. Germline V lookup: CDR1 DFQATT, CDR2 SNEGSKA (reference sequence). This CDR3 contains 15 residues. DNA for the CDR3: TGCAGTGTCCTGACCGGGACTAGCGTTATCCATGAGCAATTCTTC. Protein: CSVLTGTSVIHEQFF.

This clonotype was counted a single time. The chain is built from TRBV5-1 and TRBJ1-2; D possibly corresponds to TRBD1 (6 bases). V was trimmed by 3 bases and J by 6 bases, leaving 12 bases between them. There are 13 residues in the CDR3. Per the germline V gene, CDR1 is SGHRS and CDR2 is YFSETQ. This CDR3 is CASSSTNRDGYTF. CDR3 DNA sequence: TGCGCCAGCAGCTCAACAAACAGGGATGGCTACACCTTC.

This clonotype appeared once. A single base separates this from a much larger clone, so it may be a read error. The chain links TRBV12-3 or TRBV12-4 to TRBJ2-7, with 9 nucleotides matching TRBD1. The J segment lost 7 bases and the V segment lost 6 bases, leaving 10 bases of the junction unmatched. The CDR3 runs 14 residues. The CDR3 protein is CASSLDRGSLEQYF. The CDR3 nucleotides read TGTGCCAGCAGCCTCGACAGGGGGTCTCTAGAGCAGTACTTC.

The chain is built from TRBV4-1 and TRBJ1-1; D is perhaps TRBD1 (6 bases). The CDR3 contains 15 residues. Germline V gene data show CDR1 as MGHRA and CDR2 as YSYEKL. The V gene lost 4 bases and the J gene lost 7 bases, with 19 bases spanning the gap. The CDR3 loop reads CASSLQRGSDSEAFF. As DNA, the CDR3 is TGCGCCAGCAGCCTTCAAAGGGGGAGTGACAGTGAAGCTTTCTTT.

Remarks on this clonotype: Being one base from a much bigger clone, this may be a read error. The chain carries TRBV12-3 or TRBV12-4 and TRBJ1-4; a weak D match, TRBD1 (6 bases). This CDR3 has 14 amino acids. The V gene lost 6 bases and the J gene lost 3 bases, with 11 bases spanning the gap. DNA for the CDR3: TGTGCCAGCAGATCAGGGGAGTCTAATGAAAAACTGTTTTTT. This encodes CASRSGESNEKLFF.

For this clonotype: Germline and junction disagree at one end, which may indicate a read error. V gene TRBV11-2 combines with J gene TRBJ2-1, with D hard to call. The CDR3 length is 13 residues. CDR1 is SGHAT and CDR2 is FQNNGV in the germline V gene. CDR3 loop: CTSSPHRTIEQFF. The CDR3 DNA follows: TGTACCAGCAGCCCACACCGGACGATAGAACAGTTCTTC.

With respect to this clonotype: One junction end does not reproduce the germline sequence, and a read error may be involved. The chain couples TRBV5-6 to TRBJ1-1; tentative D call: TRBD1 (5 bases). The germline V gene encodes CDR1 SGHDT and CDR2 YYEEEE. The CDR3 loop spans 15 amino acids. As DNA, the CDR3 is TGTGCCAGAAGCTTGGGGCCGGGGAGGCGAACTGAAGCTTTCTTT. The encoded protein is CARSLGPGRRTEAFF.

Points on this clonotype: One end of the junction varies from germline; a read error may be responsible. The rearrangement joins TRBV6-2 or TRBV6-3 to TRBJ2-1, with D possibly being TRBD2 (5 bases). CDR1 is MNHEY and CDR2 is SVGEGT in the germline V gene. The CDR3 covers 13 residues. In nucleotides, the CDR3 is TGCGTCACCAAGGACTGGACCTACAATGAGCAGTTCTTC. Translation gives CVTKDWTYNEQFF.

This clonotype was observed once. Sequence at one end of the junction differs from germline and may be a read error. This chain links TRBV6-1 with TRBJ2-6; D tentatively reads TRBD1 or TRBD2 (5 bases each). The germline gives CDR1 MNHNS, CDR2 SASEGT. The CDR3 extends over 14 amino acids. The CDR3 DNA sequence: TGTGCCAGCAGACAGGATCCCGGGGCCAAGGTCCCGACTTTC. It is translated as CASRQDPGAKVPTF.

Many counts were recorded for this clonotype. V usage is TRBV20-1 and J usage is TRBJ2-7; 12 positions match TRBD2. The trim removed 6 bases at V and 1 base at J, leaving 7 bases unmatched. CDR1 is DFQATT, CDR2 SNEGSKA, per germline (reference sequence). There are 15 residues in the CDR3. The CDR3 DNA follows: TGCAGTGCCACGACTAGCGGGAGAATGTCCTACGAGCAGTACTTC. Its protein is CSATTSGRMSYEQYF.

The chain uses TRBV12-3 or TRBV12-4 and TRBJ2-1; D possibly matches TRBD1 or TRBD2 (5 bases each). This CDR3 is 18 amino acids long. V lost 2 bases to trimming and J lost 0 bases, with 17 bases between them. This CDR3 is CASSLTGRWGSSYNEQFF. The CDR3 region has the DNA TGTGCCAGCAGTTTAACGGGGCGCTGGGGAAGCTCCTACAATGAGCAGTTCTTC.

As concerns this clonotype: The junction shows a germline mismatch at one end, possibly a read error. V usage is TRBV20-1 and J usage is TRBJ2-1; tentative D call: TRBD2 (5 bases). Germline CDR1 is DFQATT and CDR2 is SNEGSKA (reference sequence). The length of the CDR3 is 11 residues. Written as DNA, the CDR3 is TGCAATGCTAGACTAACCGATGAGCAGTTCTTC. This sequence encodes CNARLTDEQFF.

Regarding this clonotype: Compared with germline, one end of the junction differs, possibly owing to a read error. The J gene is TRBJ1-1, the V gene TRBV4-3; unclear D gene. Germline CDR1 is LGHNA and CDR2 is YSLEER. This CDR3 region has 15 residues. This chain's CDR3 is CASSSIVRSPTEASF. Here the CDR3 DNA reads TGCGCCAGCAGCTCCATTGTACGGTCGCCCACTGAAGCTTCCTTT.